Listed below are T cell receptor beta chains from one sample, sequenced in a study of cytomegalovirus exposure and HLA in healthy donors. Sequenced by immunoSEQ multiplex PCR; TCRdb stores in-frame clones only, minus some. Altogether about 170,000 clones are present, 80% being singletons, with the ten largest covering under 6%. The material sequenced was PBMCs. The receptors come from a woman between 45 and 60 years old in good health and CMV-seropositive. Both conserved end residues are part of each CDR3. A D gene is named only where the DNA matches it firmly. Not every row has a clone size; where given, it reads once, few, many or a size class.

J gene: TRBJ2-7
V gene: TRBV11-2
clone size: once
D gene: .
CDR3 DNA: TGTGCCAGCAGTTCCACAGGGTACGAGCAGTACTTC
CDR3 protein: CASSSTGYEQYF

J gene: TRBJ1-4
V gene: TRBV5-6
clone size: .
D gene: TRBD1
CDR3 DNA: TGTGCCAGCAGCTTGGACAGACAGGGGGCGCGAACTAATGAAAAACTGTTTTTT
CDR3 protein: CASSLDRQGARTNEKLFF

J gene: TRBJ2-5
V gene: TRBV4-2
clone size: .
D gene: .
CDR3 DNA: TGTGCCAGCAGCCAAGGCACCCTAGCAGACCAAGAGACCCAGTACTTC
CDR3 protein: CASSQGTLADQETQYF

J gene: TRBJ1-1
V gene: TRBV19
clone size: .
D gene: .
CDR3 DNA: TGTGCCAGTAGTATAGACCCCCTCGGGAACACTGAAGCTTTCTTT
CDR3 protein: CASSIDPLGNTEAFF

J gene: TRBJ2-1
V gene: TRBV4-3
clone size: .
D gene: .
CDR3 DNA: TGCGCCAGCAGCCAAGAAGGGGTAGCGCAGTTCTTC
CDR3 protein: CASSQEGVAQFF

J gene: TRBJ1-2
V gene: TRBV11-1
clone size: .
D gene: .
CDR3 DNA: TGTGCCAGCAGCTCTCGGGGCAACAGGGCCTACACCTATGGCTACACCTTC
CDR3 protein: CASSSRGNRAYTYGYTF

J gene: TRBJ1-2
V gene: TRBV4-1
clone size: .
D gene: .
CDR3 DNA: TGCGCCAGCAGCCAATTAGGGGGAGACTATGGCTACACCTTC
CDR3 protein: CASSQLGGDYGYTF

J gene: TRBJ1-1
V gene: TRBV5-1
clone size: .
D gene: .
CDR3 DNA: TGCGCCAGCAGCTTGGATTCCCCAGGGAAGAACACTGAAGCTTTCTTT
CDR3 protein: CASSLDSPGKNTEAFF

J gene: TRBJ1-4
V gene: TRBV28
clone size: few
D gene: .
CDR3 DNA: TGTGCCAGCAGCCTGGGAGGGGTAGCTAATGAAAAACTGTTTTTT
CDR3 protein: CASSLGGVANEKLFF

J gene: TRBJ2-2
V gene: TRBV7-3
clone size: .
D gene: TRBD2
CDR3 DNA: TGTGCCAGCAGCGAAGCGGGGGGGAGTACCGGGGAGCTGTTTTTT
CDR3 protein: CASSEAGGSTGELFF

J gene: TRBJ2-3
V gene: TRBV5-1
clone size: .
D gene: .
CDR3 DNA: TGCGCCAGCAGCCCACCCTCACAGAAAGACACAGATACGCAGTATTTT
CDR3 protein: CASSPPSQKDTDTQYF

J gene: TRBJ2-7
V gene: TRBV5-1
clone size: .
D gene: .
CDR3 DNA: TGCGCCAGCAGCCCGGAGGGTGGTGTCTCCTACGAGCAGTACTTC
CDR3 protein: CASSPEGGVSYEQYF

J gene: TRBJ2-1
V gene: TRBV18
clone size: .
D gene: TRBD2
CDR3 DNA: TGTGCCAGCTCACCACCCGGGACTAGCGGCATCTCCTACAATGAGCAGTTCTTC
CDR3 protein: CASSPPGTSGISYNEQFF

J gene: TRBJ1-1
V gene: TRBV6-6
clone size: .
D gene: TRBD1
CDR3 DNA: TGTGCCAGCAGTTACTCTGGACAGGGGACCGAAGCTTTCTTT
CDR3 protein: CASSYSGQGTEAFF

J gene: TRBJ1-4
V gene: TRBV5-1
clone size: few
D gene: TRBD1
CDR3 DNA: TGCGCCAGCAGCTCTCCGGGACAGAGTAATGAAAAACTGTTTTTT
CDR3 protein: CASSSPGQSNEKLFF

J gene: TRBJ1-1
V gene: TRBV5-4
clone size: .
D gene: .
CDR3 DNA: TGTGCCAGCAGCTTGCCGCAGGCTTTCTTT
CDR3 protein: CASSLPQAFF

J gene: TRBJ1-1
V gene: TRBV7-2
clone size: .
D gene: .
CDR3 DNA: TGTGCCAGCAGCTTATTCAGTGGCAGCGGGTCCACGGGAGCTTTCTTT
CDR3 protein: CASSLFSGSGSTGAFF

J gene: TRBJ2-3
V gene: TRBV7-3
clone size: once
D gene: .
CDR3 DNA: TGTGCCAGCAGCTTAATCCGGGGGGCGAGTAAGACAGATACGCAGTATTTT
CDR3 protein: CASSLIRGASKTDTQYF

J gene: TRBJ2-1
V gene: TRBV4-3
clone size: once
D gene: TRBD2
CDR3 DNA: TGCGCCAGCAGCCCTCGGTGGCTAGCGGGGACCTACAATGAGCAGTTCTTC
CDR3 protein: CASSPRWLAGTYNEQFF

J gene: TRBJ1-1
V gene: TRBV5-1
clone size: .
D gene: .
CDR3 DNA: TGCGCCAGCAGCAGAGAAGGGGCAGCCAACACTGAAGCTTTCTTT
CDR3 protein: CASSREGAANTEAFF

J gene: TRBJ1-1
V gene: TRBV18
clone size: once
D gene: .
CDR3 DNA: TGTGCCAGCTCTGGACAGAGGCCGCCCACTGAAGCTTTCTTT
CDR3 protein: CASSGQRPPTEAFF

J gene: TRBJ2-5
V gene: TRBV4-2
clone size: .
D gene: .
CDR3 DNA: TGTGCCAGCAGCCCTTTGGCCATCCAAGAGACCCAGTACTTC
CDR3 protein: CASSPLAIQETQYF

J gene: TRBJ2-1
V gene: TRBV28
clone size: once
D gene: TRBD1
CDR3 DNA: TGTGCCAGCAGTTCCGTTCCGGGACAGGGGGCCCATGAGCAGTTCTTC
CDR3 protein: CASSSVPGQGAHEQFF

J gene: TRBJ2-2
V gene: TRBV5-1
clone size: .
D gene: .
CDR3 DNA: TGCGCCAGCAGCTCTTTTGGGGCCACCGGGGAGCTGTTTTTT
CDR3 protein: CASSSFGATGELFF

J gene: TRBJ1-1
V gene: TRBV6-6
clone size: once
D gene: .
CDR3 DNA: TGTGCCAGCAGGCGAAATAGTTGGAACACTGAAGCTTTCTTT
CDR3 protein: CASRRNSWNTEAFF

J gene: TRBJ1-2
V gene: TRBV2
clone size: few
D gene: .
CDR3 DNA: TGTGCCAGCAGTGAAAGGGGCCAAAGCTATGGCTACACCTTC
CDR3 protein: CASSERGQSYGYTF

J gene: TRBJ2-7
V gene: TRBV18
clone size: .
D gene: TRBD1
CDR3 DNA: TGTGCCAGCTCACCCCACGACAGGGTGGATTACGAGCAGTACTTC
CDR3 protein: CASSPHDRVDYEQYF

J gene: TRBJ2-7
V gene: TRBV19
clone size: .
D gene: TRBD1
CDR3 DNA: TGTGCCAGTAGTCCACGGACAGGGATCGACGAGCAGTACTTC
CDR3 protein: CASSPRTGIDEQYF

J gene: TRBJ1-5
V gene: TRBV19
clone size: .
D gene: TRBD1
CDR3 DNA: TGTGCCAGTAGTGCCGGGACAGTGGCCAGCCCCCAGCATTTT
CDR3 protein: CASSAGTVASPQHF

J gene: TRBJ2-1
V gene: TRBV7-8
clone size: few
D gene: .
CDR3 DNA: TGTGCCAGCAGCTTAGCGGGGACTTGGAAGTACAATGAGCAGTTCTTC
CDR3 protein: CASSLAGTWKYNEQFF

J gene: TRBJ1-2
V gene: TRBV4-3
clone size: .
D gene: TRBD1
CDR3 DNA: TGCGCCAGCAGCCAAGAGACAGGGGGCTATGGCTACACCTTC
CDR3 protein: CASSQETGGYGYTF

J gene: TRBJ2-3
V gene: TRBV4-2
clone size: .
D gene: TRBD2
CDR3 DNA: TGTGCCAGCAGCCAAGGGGTCGGGGGGGCCGACACAGATACGCAGTATTTT
CDR3 protein: CASSQGVGGADTDTQYF

J gene: TRBJ2-5
V gene: TRBV30
clone size: .
D gene: TRBD2
CDR3 DNA: TGTGCCTGGAGGGAGCGGGGAAGAGAGACCCAGTACTTC
CDR3 protein: CAWRERGRETQYF

J gene: TRBJ2-7
V gene: TRBV27
clone size: .
D gene: .
CDR3 DNA: TGTGCCAGCAGTCCGCGATCCTCCTACGAGCAGTACTTC
CDR3 protein: CASSPRSSYEQYF

J gene: TRBJ1-4
V gene: TRBV14
clone size: once
D gene: TRBD1
CDR3 DNA: TGTGCCAGCAGCCACTTTACCGGGACAGGGAATGAAAAACTGTTTTTT
CDR3 protein: CASSHFTGTGNEKLFF

J gene: TRBJ2-3
V gene: TRBV19
clone size: .
D gene: TRBD2
CDR3 DNA: TGTGCCAGTAGTATCCCGGTCGTAGCGGGAGTTTCGGGTACGCAGTATTTT
CDR3 protein: CASSIPVVAGVSGTQYF

J gene: TRBJ1-1
V gene: TRBV6-1
clone size: .
D gene: .
CDR3 DNA: TGTGCCAGCAGTGTAGAGGGGAGGGAGAACACTGAAGCTTTCTTT
CDR3 protein: CASSVEGRENTEAFF

J gene: TRBJ2-7
V gene: TRBV4-1
clone size: .
D gene: TRBD2
CDR3 DNA: TGCGCCAGCAGCCAAGAAGGGACTAGGGGTTCCTACGAGCAGTACTTC
CDR3 protein: CASSQEGTRGSYEQYF

J gene: TRBJ2-7
V gene: TRBV9
clone size: .
D gene: TRBD1
CDR3 DNA: TGTGCCAGCAGCGTAGCGGACCCTTGGACAGGGGATTACGAGCAGTACTTC
CDR3 protein: CASSVADPWTGDYEQYF

J gene: TRBJ1-5
V gene: TRBV19
clone size: .
D gene: .
CDR3 DNA: TGTGCCAGTAGTATAGTGTACCCGAGGGAGCAGCCCCAGCATTTT
CDR3 protein: CASSIVYPREQPQHF

J gene: TRBJ2-5
V gene: TRBV25-1
clone size: .
D gene: .
CDR3 DNA: TGTGCCAGCAGTGGTCGGTACCAAGAGACCCAGTACTTC
CDR3 protein: CASSGRYQETQYF

J gene: TRBJ1-1
V gene: TRBV7-9
clone size: .
D gene: .
CDR3 DNA: TGTGCCAGCAGCTTACAGGGGAACACTGAAGCTTTCTTT
CDR3 protein: CASSLQGNTEAFF

J gene: TRBJ2-7
V gene: TRBV5-1
clone size: .
D gene: .
CDR3 DNA: TGCGCCAGCAGCTTGAGGGAGAGCTACGAGCAGTACTTC
CDR3 protein: CASSLRESYEQYF

J gene: TRBJ1-5
V gene: TRBV6-5
clone size: .
D gene: .
CDR3 DNA: TGTGCCAGCAGTTTAACAGGCGTAGGCAATCAGCCCCAGCATTTT
CDR3 protein: CASSLTGVGNQPQHF